Given below is one T cell receptor beta chain in context. Its cognate antigen is unknown. An end of the junction differs from the germline gene, which may be a read error. This CDR3 comprises 15 residues. The data were obtained in a study of tumor-infiltrating lymphocytes in primary liver carcinoma. The source material, roughly 18-32 mg of unsorted bulk tissue, was used to co-extract RNA and DNA. Study-level results: Tumors had a top-250-clone fraction that was significantly higher than blood (p = 0.039). Present in all five tumor regions were only about 7-25% of the top clones. Tumor-blood pairs (like tumor-adjacent pairs) overlapped less than tumor region pairs did.

Researchers generated TCR beta cDNA from approximately 520 ng of total RNA, relying on a constant-region primer. Each TCR beta library was derived from three nested multiplex PCR rounds that employed slightly modified ARM-PCR. Each of the first two PCR rounds ran approximately 9 cycles with TRBV1-TRBV30 forward and C-beta reverse primers. One entry per CDR3 protein, called by TCRdb with MiXCR from the multiplex PCR reads. This sample has some 190,000 distinct CDR3 sequences, with roughly 80% found just once. This receptor was taken from a man aged 35 to 55 with primary liver carcinoma and hepatitis B virus infection. The chain has TRBV12-3 or TRBV12-4 and TRBJ1-5; possible D gene TRBD1, 5 bases. Sequences were obtained from tumor tissue from primary liver carcinoma. The CDR3 sequence is CVSTRGAPINRPQHF. The DNA for the CDR3 is TGTGTCAGCACGCGGGGCGCCCCAATAAATCGGCCCCAGCATTTT.